This TCR beta chain was recovered during a study of blood T cell repertoires in COVID-19. Study-level information: The origin of the acute and convalescent COVID-19 samples was the United States, Italy and Spain. From T cells, B-cell-depleted T cells, or PBMCs came the material, which was cDNA or gDNA.

Germline assignment: CDR1 SGHNT and CDR2 YENEEA. This CDR3 has 17 amino acids. Trimming shortened V by 0 bases and J by 3 bases, and 15 bases separated the two germline ends. Per the original data handling: Reference gene primer amplification gave estimated nucleated cell counts. TCRdb keeps only in-frame clones here, not all; method: immunoSEQ multiplex PCR. V and J calls and clone size are those listed in that table; D and trimming were worked out from the DNA. Of roughly 32,000 clones in the sample, about 85% were seen once. This clone was counted a single time. The receptor was derived from a man in his 60s with active or convalescent COVID-19. The chain is built from TRBV11-3 and TRBJ2-1, with D possibly matching TRBD2 (5 bases). The sample taken for sequencing was peripheral blood. For the CDR3, the DNA is TGTGCCAGCAGCTTAGAAGGGTTCCTGGGAGACTACAATGAGCAGTTCTTC. Translating it yields CASSLEGFLGDYNEQFF.